Each of the 9 T cell receptor beta chains below was sequenced from the same sample in a study of blood T cells in healthy people across ages (dated by TCRdb to between 2014 and 2017). The method behind the library was 5' RACE. The sample was run on an Illumina HiSeq 2500. The second PCR ran for roughly 7 to 12 cycles and used a J-beta primer mix along with a sample-barcoded 5' primer. The public reads were run again by TCRdb, first through fastp at Q25 and then through MiXCR, and only productive beta chains were kept. Rows are combined by CDR3 protein, so each entry shows the most common genes and DNA. In this sample the table shows roughly 800,000 distinct CDR3 sequences, roughly 24% of which occur a single time. Less than 3.5% of the sample comes from the top ten. The data also belong to a second study, concerning T cells of mothers and their children.

The sequenced sample consisted of blood. The origin of the receptors is a boy between 10 and 17 years old in good health.

The chain recombines TRBV10-3 with TRBJ2-7; TRBD1 matches at 9 bases. Losses at the gene ends were 0 bases for V and 3 bases for J; bases not matched to a gene: 0. The CDR3 runs 14 residues. Per germline, CDR1 ENHRY and CDR2 SYGVKD. The CDR3 DNA reads TGTGCCATCAGTGAGTCGGGACAGGGCTACGAGCAGTACTTC. This encodes CAISESGQGYEQYF.

The J gene is TRBJ2-5, the V gene TRBV27; 9 bases fit TRBD1. The J call is in doubt because the DNA end fits TRBJ2-1 better. The CDR3 length is 16 residues. Germline V gene data show CDR1 as MNHEY and CDR2 as SMNVEV (reference sequence). CDR3 amino acids: CASKDTTGGPSNEQFF. In nucleotides, the CDR3 is TGTGCCAGCAAGGATACCACAGGGGGCCCCTCAAATGAGCAGTTCTTC.

This clonotype was counted only a few times. This chain joins TRBV28 and TRBJ2-5; D possibly corresponds to TRBD2 (6 bases). The J call may not be correct, given that the DNA end is closer to TRBJ2-1. The CDR3 has 11 residues. Germline lookup yields CDR1 MDHEN and CDR2 SYDVKM. This chain's CDR3 is CATAGSNEQFF. The DNA of the CDR3 is TGTGCCACTGCGGGGAGCAATGAGCAGTTCTTC.

The CDR3 protein is CASSFRSQETQYF. CDR3 bases: TGCGCCAGCAGCTTCCGATCCCAAGAGACCCAGTACTTC. The gene calls are TRBV5-1 and TRBJ2-5, with D unclear. From germline, CDR1 is SGHRS and CDR2 YFSETQ. V shed 2 bases and J shed 1 base, with 6 bases lying between them. The CDR3 sequence is 13 residues long.

This clonotype was detected only a few times. The chain joins TRBV7-2 to TRBJ2-1; D is possibly TRBD2 (6 bases). Germline CDR1 is SGHTA and CDR2 is FQGNSA. V lost 2 bases, J lost 3 bases, and 14 bases lay in between. This CDR3 spans 16 amino acids. CDR3 sequence (DNA): TGTGCCAGCAGCTTAAGCGCCGGGGACTTCTACAATGAGCAGTTCTTC. This encodes CASSLSAGDFYNEQFF.

This clonotype showed up just a few times. The CDR3 end shows no conserved phenylalanine or tryptophan, and so a read error is likely. CDR3 nucleotide sequence: TGTGCCAGCAGTGATGTGGCCGGGGAGGTGCACATTCAGTACCTC. Its translation: CASSDVAGEVHIQYL. This chain connects TRBV2 to TRBJ2-4; maybe TRBD2 (6 bases). With 3 bases removed from V and 8 bases from J, the gap between germline ends came to 17 bases. The length of the CDR3 is 15 residues. In germline, CDR1 is SNHLY, CDR2 FYNNEI.

This clonotype was counted only a few times. Here the CDR3 reads CASSPPSGGPLMETQYF. In nucleotides, the CDR3 is TGTGCCAGCAGCCCGCCTAGCGGGGGCCCCCTGATGGAGACCCAGTACTTC. The chain employs TRBV21-1 and TRBJ2-5; the D call of TRBD1 is as the table states it, not checked on the DNA. TRBV21-1 is an annotated pseudogene. This CDR3 region has 17 residues.

J is TRBJ2-6 and V is TRBV10-2; D is possibly TRBD1 (5 bases). Germline lookup yields CDR1 WSHSY and CDR2 SAAADI. The CDR3 length is 16 residues. V lost 3 bases and J 4 bases, leaving 13 bases between the germline ends. The CDR3 region has the DNA TGCGCCAGCAGTGATTCTAGGGGATTCGGGGCCAACGTCCTGACTTTC. Its translation is CASSDSRGFGANVLTF.

This clonotype was seen ten or more times. V is TRBV7-2 and J is TRBJ1-2, with 7 bases matching TRBD1. Germline V gene data show CDR1 as SGHTA and CDR2 as FQGNSA. V was clipped by 6 bases and J by 0 bases; unmatched bases: 7. The CDR3 contains 15 residues. CDR3 protein: CASSLGDRANYGYTF. The CDR3 DNA reads TGTGCCAGCAGTTTGGGGGACAGAGCTAACTATGGCTACACCTTC.